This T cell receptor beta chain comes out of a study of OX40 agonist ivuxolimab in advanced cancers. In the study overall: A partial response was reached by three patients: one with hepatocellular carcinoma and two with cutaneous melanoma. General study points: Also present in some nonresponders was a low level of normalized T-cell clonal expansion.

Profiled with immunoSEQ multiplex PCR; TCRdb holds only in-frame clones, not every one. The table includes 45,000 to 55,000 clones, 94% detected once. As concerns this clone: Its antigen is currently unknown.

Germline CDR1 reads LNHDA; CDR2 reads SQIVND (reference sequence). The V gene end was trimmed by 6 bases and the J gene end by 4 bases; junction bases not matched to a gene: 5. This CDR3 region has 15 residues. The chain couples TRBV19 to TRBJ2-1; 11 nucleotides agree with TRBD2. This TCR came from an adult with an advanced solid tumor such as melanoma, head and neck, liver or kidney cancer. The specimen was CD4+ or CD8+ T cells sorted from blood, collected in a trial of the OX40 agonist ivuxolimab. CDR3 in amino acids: CASRPLAGEYNEQFF. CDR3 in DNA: TGTGCCAGTAGGCCACTAGCGGGAGAATACAATGAGCAGTTCTTC.